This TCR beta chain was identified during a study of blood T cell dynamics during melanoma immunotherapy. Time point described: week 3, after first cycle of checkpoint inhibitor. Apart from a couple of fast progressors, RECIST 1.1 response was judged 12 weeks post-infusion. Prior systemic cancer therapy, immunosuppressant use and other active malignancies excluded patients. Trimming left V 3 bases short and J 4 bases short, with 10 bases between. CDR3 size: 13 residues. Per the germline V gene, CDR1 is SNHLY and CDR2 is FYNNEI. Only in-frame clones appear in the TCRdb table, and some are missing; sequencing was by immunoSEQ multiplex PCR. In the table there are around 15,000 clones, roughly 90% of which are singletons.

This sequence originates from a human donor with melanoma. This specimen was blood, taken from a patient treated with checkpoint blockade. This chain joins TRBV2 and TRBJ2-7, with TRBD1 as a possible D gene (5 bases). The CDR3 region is CASSEERGYEQYF. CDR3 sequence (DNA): TGTGCCAGCAGTGAGGAAAGGGGATACGAGCAGTACTTC.